This TCR beta chain was identified during a study of OX40 agonist ivuxolimab in advanced cancers. Study-level information: Partial responses, seen in three patients, involved one hepatocellular carcinoma and two cutaneous melanomas.

Clones were read by immunoSEQ multiplex PCR, and TCRdb kept only the in-frame ones, dropping some. The sample consists of about 52,000 clones, about 85% of them appearing once. Study-wide findings and caveats: There were, on average, more expanded clones in CD8+ T cells than in CD4+.

There are a few counts of this clone. What it recognizes is unknown. CDR3 length equals 16 residues. CDR1 is KGHSH, CDR2 LQKENI, per germline. Trimming left V 7 bases short and J 4 bases short, with 22 bases between. The TCR comes from an adult with an advanced solid tumor such as melanoma, head and neck, liver or kidney cancer. The V and J genes are TRBV18 and TRBJ2-5; D ambiguous. Sample: CD4+ or CD8+ T cells sorted from blood, taken in a trial of the OX40 agonist ivuxolimab. In nucleotides, the CDR3 is TGTGCCAGCTACTCAGGAGAATTTGGGCGAACAGAGACCCAGTACTTC. Protein product: CASYSGEFGRTETQYF.